The 15 T cell receptor beta chains given below trace back to one sample, sequenced in a study of control samples from healthy donors and cancer patients (TCRdb year 2020). Receptor libraries were prepared by the immunoSEQ multiplex PCR assay. TCRdb carries this immuneACCESS record with in-frame sequences only. Its versions omit some clonotypes, under half of them owing to an unresolved V gene in the studies checked, with the rest unexplained. For this sample there are 30,000 to 40,000 clones; around 83% appear just once. The top ten clones comprise more than 1.5% of the sample. Material: PBMCs. Receptor source: a woman between 40 and 50 years old with lung cancer.

This rearrangement joins TRBV19 to TRBJ2-1, with 9 bases aligning to TRBD1. V was clipped by 6 bases and J by 7 bases; unmatched bases: 13. The CDR3 totals 16 residues. The germline V gene encodes CDR1 LNHDA and CDR2 SQIVND (reference sequence). This chain's CDR3 is CASRLPDRGGRNEQFF. CDR3 bases: TGTGCCAGTAGGCTCCCTGACAGGGGGGGGAGGAATGAGCAGTTCTTC.

The chain has TRBV27 and TRBJ1-6, with unresolved D. The V gene lost 7 bases and the J gene lost 3 bases, with 13 bases spanning the gap. In germline, CDR1 is MNHEY, CDR2 SMNVEV (reference sequence). The CDR3 sequence is 15 residues long. The CDR3 DNA follows: TGTGCCAGCACCCCCCTGGCGGACTATAATTCACCCCTCCACTTT. It translates to CASTPLADYNSPLHF.

The chain carries TRBV30 and TRBJ2-7; D is undetermined. This CDR3 contains 11 residues. The V gene's germline CDR1 is GTSNPN and CDR2 SVGIG (reference sequence). Trimming cost V 1 base and J 3 bases, with 4 bases left between them. CDR3 region: CAWSDGYEQYF. The CDR3 DNA reads as TGTGCCTGGAGTGACGGCTACGAGCAGTACTTC.

This chain connects TRBV5-4 to TRBJ1-1, with 7 nucleotides matching TRBD1. The CDR3 is 17 amino acids. Germline CDR1 is SGHNT and CDR2 is YYREEE (reference sequence). The junction had 15 bases not matched to a gene; V was cut back by 5 bases and J by 2 bases. CDR3 in DNA: TGTGCCAGCAGTCTGGGACTACCGGGACAGCCAAACACTGAAGCTTTCTTT. It is translated as CASSLGLPGQPNTEAFF.

This chain connects TRBV28 to TRBJ1-2; 10 bases line up with TRBD1. The CDR3 is made up of 17 amino acids. CDR1 and CDR2 from the germline V gene are MDHEN and SYDVKM. The J segment lost 2 bases and the V segment lost 7 bases, leaving 13 bases of the junction unmatched. CDR3 nucleotide sequence: TGTGCCAGCACCCTTTTAGGCGGGACAGGGGACAACTATGGCTACACCTTC. It translates to CASTLLGGTGDNYGYTF.

The V and J genes are TRBV2 and TRBJ2-5; possibly TRBD1 for D (5 bases). This CDR3 contains 15 residues. V was cut by 5 bases and J by 5 bases, with 18 bases left in between. The germline CDR1 and CDR2 sequences are SNHLY and FYNNEI. In DNA form, the CDR3 reads TGTGCCAGCAGTCCTAACGTAGGGGCTCGGGAGACCCAGTACTTC. Its protein is CASSPNVGARETQYF.

The gene calls are TRBV18 and TRBJ2-3, with TRBD2 matching over 7 bases. The CDR3 has 16 amino acids. V was pared by 5 bases and J by 1 base, with 9 bases of the junction left unmatched. Per the germline V gene, CDR1 is KGHSH and CDR2 is LQKENI. The CDR3 sequence is CASSFTPRGGTDTQYF. CDR3 in DNA: TGTGCCAGCTCATTCACCCCCCGGGGGGGCACAGATACGCAGTATTTT.

The genes are TRBV6-6 and TRBJ1-6; D gene unclear. There are 15 residues in the CDR3. Deletions cut 4 bases from V and 9 bases from J, with 16 bases between. Looked up from germline, CDR1 is MNHNY and CDR2 is SVGAGI (reference sequence). CDR3 sequence reads: CASSSPTPLGSPLHF. CDR3 bases: TGTGCCAGCAGTTCCCCGACCCCATTGGGTTCACCCCTCCACTTT.

The chain uses TRBV5-8 and TRBJ1-5; D not certain. The germline CDR1 and CDR2 sequences are SGHTS and YDEGEE. V was trimmed by 4 bases and J by 5 bases, leaving 22 bases between them. This CDR3 contains 17 residues. In DNA form, the CDR3 reads TGTGCCAGCAGCCCCCCGGGAGGGTCCGGGGTTGATCAGCCCCAGCATTTT. Encoded protein: CASSPPGGSGVDQPQHF. The full variable domain, with the rest looked up from reference TRBV5-8 and TRBJ1-5, is EAGVTQSPTHLIKTRGQQATLRCSPISGHTSVYWYQQALGLGLQFLLWYDEGEERNRGNFPPRFSGRQFPNYSSELNVNALELEDSALYLCASSPPGGSGVDQPQHFGDGTRLSIL.

This rearrangement joins TRBV19 to TRBJ1-1; 7 positions agree with TRBD1. The CDR3 length is 14 residues. With V trimmed by 7 bases and J by 8 bases, 13 bases remained unmatched. Germline V gene data show CDR1 as LNHDA and CDR2 as SQIVND (reference sequence). The CDR3, as DNA: TGTGCCAGTACCCTGGACAGGCGTGTGGGAGAAGCTTTCTTT. The encoded protein is CASTLDRRVGEAFF.

This chain uses TRBV15 with TRBJ2-2; D uncertain. The V end lost 1 base, the J end lost 3 bases, and 6 bases lay between the germline ends. This CDR3 is 14 amino acids long. Germline CDR1 is LNHNV and CDR2 is YYDKDF (reference sequence). CDR3 DNA sequence: TGTGCCACCAGCAGAGGAAAGGACACCGGGGAGCTGTTTTTT. It is translated as CATSRGKDTGELFF.

The V gene is TRBV5-4, the J gene TRBJ1-4; D gene ambiguous. V was pared by 2 bases and J by 4 bases, with 6 bases between. The germline V gene has CDR1 SGHNT and CDR2 YYREEE (reference sequence). The CDR3 extends over 13 amino acids. The CDR3 reads CASSLSGNEKLFF. In DNA, the CDR3 is TGTGCCAGCAGCTTATCGGGTAATGAAAAACTGTTTTTT.

The DNA for the CDR3 is TGTGCCTGGAGTCAGGACAGGGGTTGGCGAGAAAAACTGTTTTTT. Its translation is CAWSQDRGWREKLFF. This rearrangement joins TRBV30 to TRBJ1-4, with 9 bases that match TRBD1. The CDR3 runs 15 residues. Per the germline V gene, CDR1 is GTSNPN and CDR2 is SVGIG (reference sequence). Germline trimming cut 2 bases from V and 8 bases from J; bases unmatched to any gene: 9.

The J gene is TRBJ2-7, the V gene TRBV7-8, with a weak D call TRBD2 (5 bases). The CDR3 is 15 residues long. V dropped 1 base and J dropped 7 bases, with 17 bases sitting between them. The germline CDR1 and CDR2 sequences are SGHVS and FQNEAQ. CDR3 sequence (DNA): TGTGCCAGCAGCTTAGTCCCGGGATCTATCCTGGAGCAGTACTTC. Translated, it gives CASSLVPGSILEQYF.

This chain joins TRBV6-6 and TRBJ2-7, with a tentative D call TRBD2 (6 bases). The ends were cut back, 4 bases at V and 6 bases at J, with 13 bases in the middle. The CDR3 loop spans 13 amino acids. CDR1 is MNHNY, CDR2 SVGAGI, per germline (reference sequence). As DNA, the CDR3 is TGTGCCAGCAGTTTTTTGGGGGGACGCGAGCAGTACTTC. It yields the protein CASSFLGGREQYF.